One TCR beta chain is described in this entry. There is no known antigen for this receptor. These data originate in a study of T cell clusters in autoimmune cytopenias (dated by TCRdb to about 2019). About the full investigation: Per sample, TRB sequencing gave a median depth of roughly 52,000 reads and a median of 2,350 distinct TRB clonotypes. Alongside healthy, CLL and autoimmune hepatitis controls, autoimmune cytopenia patients had their peripheral blood TRB and IGH repertoires sequenced at active disease and again during treatment follow-up. The study was designed to test whether a disease-specific immune repertoire signature usable as a blood-based biomarker is carried by autoimmune cytopenia patients. Paper-wide results and their limitations: The GLIPH analysis suggested a lack of physiological T cell clusters in primary autoimmune cytopenia patients, since 51 clusters were exclusive to healthy donors whereas 15 to 20 were exclusive to patients. The cluster-lack signature was not observed for secondary cytopenia versus CLL, as the signature was apparently masked by the dominant lymphoma-associated repertoire. Compared with active autoimmune hepatitis patients, healthy donors had almost three times as many exclusive TRB clusters, a finding consistent with an autoimmunity-wide signature. The T cell clusters were defined in silico only, and their functional role remained to be validated experimentally. TRB repertoire shifts, with less even repertoires observed in secondary cytopenia and CLL, were mostly attributed to lymphoma bias rather than autoimmunity.

Each sample's TRB amplification started from 250 ng of peripheral blood genomic DNA, which corresponds to 35,000 to 40,000 genome equivalents. The CDR3 runs 13 amino acids, cysteine and phenylalanine included. Only the protein is on record. The CDR1 and CDR2 encoded by the germline V gene are SGHTA and FQGNSA. To amplify TRB rearrangements, a touch-down multiplex PCR protocol was run with the TRB-A and TRB-B primer pools combined in a single tube. Illumina adapters and sample indices were added to the amplicons through two consecutive PCR reactions performed with Phusion HS II polymerase. After gel purification with the NucleoSpin Gel and PCR Clean-up kit, the amplicons were quantified by Qubit and checked for quality on an Agilent 2100 Bioanalyzer. Sequencing of the libraries was done on an Illumina MiSeq with paired-end, single-indexed, 600-cycle runs. Processing in the source paper ran as follows. Alignment and assembly of TRB reads were performed with MiXCR version 2.1.12 and the default MiXCR reference library. A clone was defined by each unique CDR3 nucleotide sequence, and the analysis included only productive sequences supported by at least two reads. Alpha-parameterized diversity profiles (alpha 0 to 5), including the Shannon (alpha 1) and Simpson (alpha 2) indices, were computed with an R script to assess repertoire diversity. Combinatorial TRB VJ usage was computed with the tcR package and compared between cohorts by principal component analysis with ade4. GLIPH was used to cluster TCRbeta CDR3s in pairs of cohorts matched for age and read depth, and a Wilcoxon test was used to compare cluster frequencies. TCRdb reanalyzed the reads, keeping one entry per CDR3 protein sequence and omitting DNA. None of the V and J calls come from the authors' own analysis; TCRdb made them. The table for this sample shows thousands of distinct CDR3 sequences. More than 4.5% of the sample is taken by the ten largest.

The source is a human donor with an autoimmune cytopenia or autoimmune hepatitis (not recorded which). Here the chain combines TRBV7-2 and TRBJ2-5. The sequenced material came from peripheral blood. The CDR3 region: CASSLQLKETQYF.